This T cell receptor (beta chain) was recorded in a study of OX40 agonist ivuxolimab in advanced cancers. This CDR3 comprises 13 residues. Germline CDR1 and CDR2: GTSNPN and SVGIG (reference sequence). V shed 8 bases and J shed 8 bases, with 16 bases lying between them. TCRdb keeps only in-frame clones here, not all; method: immunoSEQ multiplex PCR. The data contain tens of thousands of clones, about nine tenths of them singletons. The input for sequencing was CD4+ or CD8+ T cells sorted from blood, taken in a trial of the OX40 agonist ivuxolimab. The V gene is TRBV30, the J gene TRBJ1-6; tentative D call: TRBD1 (6 bases). The source of this sequence is an adult with an advanced solid tumor such as melanoma, head and neck, liver or kidney cancer. CDR3 bases: TGTGCCCGAACTGAAGGGGGGGATTCACCCCTCCACTTT. Encoded protein: CARTEGGDSPLHF.